This T cell receptor (beta chain) was sequenced for a study of early T cells in non-severe SARS-CoV-2 infection. Study-wide background: Alpha and beta chains were unpaired, from unsorted whole-blood bulk RNA.

TCRdb reprocessed the 5' RACE reads via MiXCR and lists one record per CDR3 protein. The sample has about 26,000 distinct CDR3 sequences; around 4% are singletons. This CDR3 is built from 14 residues. V was clipped by 2 bases and J by 0 bases; unmatched bases: 3. The V gene's germline CDR1 is DFQATT and CDR2 SNEGSKA (reference sequence). The table lists this clonotype with many counts. This rearrangement joins TRBV20-1 to TRBJ2-7, with 8 bases identical to TRBD2. The sequence was obtained from an adult who was a healthcare worker with PCR-confirmed SARS-CoV-2 infection or an uninfected control (not recorded which). The specimen sequenced was whole blood. In DNA, the CDR3 is TGCAGTGCTAGACTAGCGGGTTCCTCCTACGAGCAGTACTTC. Protein: CSARLAGSSYEQYF.